The rows below give T cell receptor beta chains drawn from one sample of a study of T-cell reconstitution after alpha-beta-depleted transplantation in children. TCRdb re-analysed the PCR reads in MiXCR, keeping a single row per CDR3 protein. In the table there are approximately 220,000 distinct CDR3 sequences, roughly a sixth of which are singletons. The source was PBMCs, mostly from graft donor cells, collected 360 days after TCRalphabeta/CD19-depleted stem cell transplant. Every receptor here comes from a male patient aged 2 to 9 who had a stem cell transplant for acute lymphoblastic leukemia, so the T cells may come from the graft donor. CDR3s include the opening cysteine and the closing phenylalanine or tryptophan. The D gene is left open where the match is weak. The size of a clone is reported for some rows only, either as once, few or many, or as a class for expanded clones.

J: TRBJ2-3
V: TRBV20-1
D: -
size: -
CDR3: CSPKRGGNTQYF
DNA: TGCAGTCCTAAAAGGGGGGGAAATACGCAGTATTTT

J: TRBJ2-7
V: TRBV28
D: -
size: -
CDR3: CASSMTRPYEQYF
DNA: TGTGCCAGCAGCATGACAAGGCCATACGAGCAGTACTTC

J: TRBJ2-1
V: TRBV5-1
D: -
size: many
CDR3: CASSLTAVNEQFF
DNA: TGCGCCAGCAGCTTGACGGCAGTCAATGAGCAGTTCTTC

J: TRBJ2-7
V: TRBV5-1
D: -
size: few
CDR3: CASSIRDPDYEQYF
DNA: TGCGCCAGCAGCATCCGGGACCCGGACTACGAGCAGTACTTC

J: TRBJ2-5
V: TRBV10-3
D: TRBD1
size: few
CDR3: CAISASGTEETQYF
DNA: TGTGCCATCAGTGCTTCCGGGACAGAAGAGACCCAGTACTTC

J: TRBJ2-1
V: TRBV7-9
D: -
size: few
CDR3: CASSHEVPRQFF
DNA: TGTGCCAGCAGCCACGAGGTTCCAAGGCAGTTCTTC

J: TRBJ1-4
V: TRBV5-6
D: -
size: few
CDR3: CASSFRGSDEKLFF
DNA: TGTGCCAGCAGCTTCCGGGGAAGTGATGAAAAACTGTTTTTT

J: TRBJ1-1
V: TRBV2
D: -
size: few
CDR3: CASSGVAGAMNTEAFF
DNA: TGTGCCAGCAGCGGGGTAGCAGGGGCCATGAACACTGAAGCTTTCTTT

J: TRBJ2-4
V: TRBV12-3/TRBV12-4
D: -
size: few
CDR3: CASAPNLSIQYF
DNA: TGCGCCTCAGCCCCCAACCTGTCCATTCAGTACTTC

J: TRBJ2-7
V: TRBV27
D: TRBD1
size: few
CDR3: CASSLICGPGTGGCEQYF
DNA: TGTGCCAGCAGTTTAATTTGCGGGCCGGGGACAGGGGGCTGCGAGCAGTACTTC

J: TRBJ1-6
V: TRBV10-1
D: TRBD1
size: -
CDR3: CASSRSGTDSPLHF
DNA: TGCGCCAGCAGTAGATCCGGGACAGACTCACCCCTCCACTTT

J: TRBJ2-1
V: TRBV12-3/TRBV12-4
D: TRBD1
size: few
CDR3: CASSLMGQVVNEQFF
DNA: TGTGCCAGCAGTTTAATGGGACAGGTAGTCAATGAGCAGTTCTTC

J: TRBJ1-1
V: TRBV2
D: TRBD1
size: few
CDR3: CASSLTGMNTEAFF
DNA: TGTGCCAGCAGCTTGACAGGGATGAACACTGAAGCTTTCTTT

J: TRBJ1-3
V: TRBV29-1
D: -
size: few
CDR3: CSAHTGGGTGNTIYF
DNA: TGCAGCGCCCACACGGGTGGGGGAACTGGAAACACCATATATTTT

J: TRBJ1-3
V: TRBV25-1
D: TRBD1
size: -
CDR3: CASSETSLRDRAGNTIYF
DNA: TGTGCCAGCAGTGAAACGTCTCTCCGGGACAGGGCTGGAAACACCATATATTTT

J: TRBJ2-4
V: TRBV7-9
D: -
size: few
CDR3: CASSEDAKGGIQYF
DNA: TGTGCCAGCAGCGAGGATGCCAAGGGGGGCATTCAGTACTTC

J: TRBJ1-3
V: TRBV5-6
D: TRBD1
size: few
CDR3: CASSWPPDRGYGNTIYF
DNA: TGTGCCAGCAGCTGGCCTCCGGACAGGGGATATGGAAACACCATATATTTT

J: TRBJ2-7
V: TRBV5-1
D: TRBD1
size: -
CDR3: CASSLADRDQYF
DNA: TGCGCCAGCAGCTTGGCCGACAGGGACCAGTACTTC

J: TRBJ2-5
V: TRBV5-6
D: -
size: -
CDR3: CASSLYPETQYF
DNA: TGTGCCAGCAGCTTGTATCCCGAGACCCAGTACTTC

J: TRBJ2-3
V: TRBV5-1
D: TRBD2
size: few
CDR3: CASSLEAGGDTQYF
DNA: TGCGCCAGCAGCTTGGAAGCGGGGGGAGATACGCAGTATTTT

J: TRBJ2-7
V: TRBV20-1
D: TRBD2
size: -
CDR3: CSATSGGDVLGQYF
DNA: TGCAGTGCTACTAGCGGGGGGGATGTGCTGGGGCAGTACTTC

J: TRBJ2-2
V: TRBV7-2
D: TRBD1
size: few
CDR3: CASSLEGQKNTGELFF
DNA: TGTGCCAGCAGCTTAGAGGGACAGAAGAACACCGGGGAGCTGTTTTTT

J: TRBJ2-1
V: TRBV4-1
D: TRBD2
size: few
CDR3: CASSQDPLAGASWNEQFF
DNA: TGCGCCAGCAGCCAAGATCCGCTAGCGGGGGCCTCGTGGAATGAGCAGTTCTTC

J: TRBJ2-7
V: TRBV29-1
D: TRBD1
size: -
CDR3: CSARPGQGARQYF
DNA: TGCAGCGCACGACCCGGACAGGGGGCTCGGCAGTACTTC

J: TRBJ2-1
V: TRBV12-3/TRBV12-4
D: TRBD2
size: -
CDR3: CTSSFMGLEFYNEQFF
DNA: TGTACCAGCAGTTTCATGGGACTAGAATTCTACAATGAGCAGTTCTTC

J: TRBJ2-7
V: TRBV12-3/TRBV12-4
D: TRBD2
size: few
CDR3: CASSRTSGSYSYEQYF
DNA: TGTGCCAGCAGCCGAACTAGCGGGAGTTACTCCTACGAGCAGTACTTC

J: TRBJ2-2
V: TRBV18
D: -
size: -
CDR3: CASSPGHTNTGELFF
DNA: TGTGCCAGCTCACCGGGACACACGAACACCGGGGAGCTGTTTTTT

J: TRBJ2-7
V: TRBV18
D: TRBD2
size: -
CDR3: CASSPLAGAFYEQYF
DNA: TGTGCCAGCTCACCACTAGCGGGGGCATTCTACGAGCAGTACTTC

J: TRBJ1-1
V: TRBV11-2
D: -
size: -
CDR3: CASSARGPGNTEAFF
DNA: TGTGCCAGCAGCGCCCGCGGTCCGGGGAACACTGAAGCTTTCTTT

J: TRBJ2-3
V: TRBV20-1
D: -
size: few
CDR3: CSARGSSGFTDTQYF
DNA: TGCAGTGCTAGAGGTAGTAGCGGTTTCACAGATACGCAGTATTTT

J: TRBJ2-2
V: TRBV10-3
D: TRBD1
size: few
CDR3: CAISATGAHGELFF
DNA: TGTGCCATCAGTGCGACAGGGGCTCACGGGGAGCTGTTTTTT

J: TRBJ1-1
V: TRBV5-1
D: -
size: many
CDR3: CASSPVSGVDTEAFF
DNA: TGCGCCAGCAGCCCGGTCTCAGGGGTCGACACTGAAGCTTTCTTT

J: TRBJ2-2
V: TRBV15
D: -
size: -
CDR3: CATSRVRNGELFF
DNA: TGTGCCACCAGCAGAGTACGGAACGGGGAGCTGTTTTTT

J: TRBJ2-5
V: TRBV7-9
D: -
size: -
CDR3: CASSYDSGGETQYF
DNA: TGTGCCAGCAGCTACGACAGTGGAGGGGAGACCCAGTACTTC

J: TRBJ2-5
V: TRBV7-9
D: -
size: -
CDR3: CASSLSGTPKETQYF
DNA: TGTGCCAGCAGCTTATCGGGGACGCCTAAAGAGACCCAGTACTTC

J: TRBJ2-1
V: TRBV7-9
D: -
size: -
CDR3: CASSPAPPYEQFF
DNA: TGTGCCAGCAGCCCCGCGCCCCCTTATGAGCAGTTCTTC

J: TRBJ2-1
V: TRBV5-1
D: -
size: few
CDR3: CASSQYRDEQFF
DNA: TGCGCCAGCAGCCAATACAGGGATGAGCAGTTCTTC

J: TRBJ2-3
V: TRBV20-1
D: -
size: few
CDR3: CSAMGPTSTDTQYF
DNA: TGCAGTGCGATGGGACCAACTAGCACAGATACGCAGTATTTT

J: TRBJ2-1
V: TRBV28
D: -
size: -
CDR3: CASSTHPGGWQFF
DNA: TGTGCCAGCAGTACCCACCCCGGGGGATGGCAGTTCTTC

J: TRBJ2-7
V: TRBV21-1
D: -
size: -
CDR3: CASSLPNPRGVEQYF
DNA: TGTGCCAGCAGTCTCCCAAACCCTAGGGGGGTCGAGCAGTACTTC

J: TRBJ2-3
V: TRBV20-1
D: TRBD2
size: -
CDR3: CSAGSGGDTQYF
DNA: TGCAGTGCTGGTAGCGGGGGCGATACGCAGTATTTT

J: TRBJ1-5
V: TRBV20-1
D: -
size: -
CDR3: CSASNRGQPQHF
DNA: TGCAGTGCTAGTAATCGAGGACAGCCCCAGCATTTT

J: TRBJ2-1
V: TRBV5-1
D: -
size: many
CDR3: CASSSSQGGRRFNEQFF
DNA: TGCGCCAGCAGCTCGAGTCAAGGGGGGAGAAGATTCAATGAGCAGTTCTTC

J: TRBJ2-1
V: TRBV25-1
D: TRBD2
size: -
CDR3: CASSAGTSVYNEQFF
DNA: TGTGCCAGCAGTGCAGGGACTAGCGTTTACAATGAGCAGTTCTTC

J: TRBJ1-1
V: TRBV27
D: TRBD1
size: few
CDR3: CASSFSHTGDGYEAFF
DNA: TGTGCCAGCAGTTTCTCCCACACAGGGGATGGCTATGAAGCTTTCTTT